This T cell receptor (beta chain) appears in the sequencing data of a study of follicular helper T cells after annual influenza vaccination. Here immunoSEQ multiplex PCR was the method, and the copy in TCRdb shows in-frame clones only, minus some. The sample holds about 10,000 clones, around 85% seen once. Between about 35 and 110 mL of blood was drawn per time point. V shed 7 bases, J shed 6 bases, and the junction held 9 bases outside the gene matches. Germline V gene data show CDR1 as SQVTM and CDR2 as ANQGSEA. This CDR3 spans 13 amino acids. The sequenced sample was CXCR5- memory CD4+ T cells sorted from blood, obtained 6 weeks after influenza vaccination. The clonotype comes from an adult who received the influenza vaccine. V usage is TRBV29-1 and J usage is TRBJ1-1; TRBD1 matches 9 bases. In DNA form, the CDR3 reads TGCAGCGCCAAACAGGGGGCGGGAGCTGAAGCTTTCTTT. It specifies CSAKQGAGAEAFF.